In its sample, the clone carrying this TCR beta chain was seen a few times. TCRdb re-called the reads with MiXCR, one entry per CDR3 protein. The sample lists 90,000 to 120,000 distinct CDR3 sequences, 20% to 30% seen once, with approximately 40% in the top ten. The data were taken from a study of T cell repertoires in cytomegalovirus infection. Germline assignment: CDR1 MNHEY and CDR2 SVGEGT. V shed 2 bases, J shed 5 bases, and the junction held 5 bases outside the gene matches. This CDR3 is built from 14 residues. Sequenced material: CD8+ T cells from PBMCs. The chain recombines TRBV6-2 or TRBV6-3 with TRBJ2-7; 8 bases are a match to TRBD1. This TCR derives from a human donor in good health (CMV status not recorded). Some clones in this sample may be carry-over from other donors' samples. The CDR3 coding sequence is TGTGCCAGCAGTTACCGGACAGGGAGCAACGAGCAGTACTTC. This translates into CASSYRTGSNEQYF.